This note documents a single T cell receptor beta chain sequence. The data were obtained in a study of T-cell reconstitution after alpha-beta-depleted transplantation in children. Trimming at V came to 4 bases and at J to 6 bases, leaving 9 bases not matched to a gene. The CDR3 contains 14 residues. Germline-derived CDR1 and CDR2 are SGHRS and YFSETQ. The library targeted TCRbeta and was prepared with unique molecular identifiers. TCRdb itself ran the PCR reads through MiXCR, one entry per CDR3 protein. The sample consists of 150,000 to 200,000 distinct CDR3 sequences, roughly 15% of them appearing once.

V is TRBV5-1 and J is TRBJ1-2; 7 bases fit TRBD1. This sequence originates from a human donor who donated a stem cell graft to a child with acute lymphoblastic leukemia. The source was PBMCs from the stem cell graft donor, collected from the stem cell graft. CDR3 amino acids: CASSTRQGDNGYTF. The CDR3 DNA is TGCGCCAGCAGCACCCGACAGGGTGACAATGGCTACACCTTC.